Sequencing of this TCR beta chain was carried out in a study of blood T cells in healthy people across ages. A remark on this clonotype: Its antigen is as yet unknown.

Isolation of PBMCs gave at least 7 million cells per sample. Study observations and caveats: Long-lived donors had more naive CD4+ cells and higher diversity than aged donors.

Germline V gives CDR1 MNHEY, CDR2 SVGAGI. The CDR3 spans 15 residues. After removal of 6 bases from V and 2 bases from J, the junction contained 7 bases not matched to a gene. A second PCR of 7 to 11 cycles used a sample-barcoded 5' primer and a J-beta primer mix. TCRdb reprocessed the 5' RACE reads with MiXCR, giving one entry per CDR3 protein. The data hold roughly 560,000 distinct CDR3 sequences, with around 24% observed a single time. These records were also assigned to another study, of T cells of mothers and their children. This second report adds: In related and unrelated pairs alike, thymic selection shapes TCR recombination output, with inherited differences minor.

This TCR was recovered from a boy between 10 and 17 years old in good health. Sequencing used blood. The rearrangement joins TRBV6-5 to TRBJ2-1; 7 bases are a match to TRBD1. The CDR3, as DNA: TGTGCCAGCAGGCCGACAGGGCAGACCTACAATGAGCAGTTCTTC. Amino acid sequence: CASRPTGQTYNEQFF.